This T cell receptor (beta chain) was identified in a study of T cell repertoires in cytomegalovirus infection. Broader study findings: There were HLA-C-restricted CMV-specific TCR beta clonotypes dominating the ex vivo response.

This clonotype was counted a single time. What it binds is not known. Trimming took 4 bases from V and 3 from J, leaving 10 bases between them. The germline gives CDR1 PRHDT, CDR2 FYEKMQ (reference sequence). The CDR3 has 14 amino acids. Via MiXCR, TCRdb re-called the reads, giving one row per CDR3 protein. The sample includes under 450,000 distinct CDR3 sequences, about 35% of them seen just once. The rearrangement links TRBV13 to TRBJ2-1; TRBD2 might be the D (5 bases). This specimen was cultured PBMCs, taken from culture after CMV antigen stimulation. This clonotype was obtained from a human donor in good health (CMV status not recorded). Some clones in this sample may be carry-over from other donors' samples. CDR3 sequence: CASSSQAVYNEQFF. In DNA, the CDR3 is TGTGCCAGCAGCTCTCAAGCGGTCTACAATGAGCAGTTCTTC.